The text below deals with one T cell receptor beta chain. Germline V gene sequence: CDR1 SGDLS, CDR2 YYNGEE. CDR3 size: 15 residues. With V trimmed by 2 bases and J by 3 bases, 5 bases remained unmatched. These data come from a study of blood T cell repertoires in COVID-19. Study as a whole: T cells, B-cell-depleted T cells, or PBMCs provided the cDNA or gDNA that served as material.

Authors' data handling: Amplifying reference gene primers gave estimates of nucleated cell counts. Sequenced by immunoSEQ multiplex PCR; TCRdb stores in-frame clones only, minus some. Clone size and the V and J calls come from that table; the DNA yielded D and trimming. The sample shows approximately 210,000 clones, roughly 87% of them seen only once. The TCR comes from a man in his forties or fifties with active or convalescent COVID-19. This chain uses TRBV9 with TRBJ2-1; 7 positions agree with TRBD2. Sequenced: peripheral blood. The CDR3 DNA reads as TGTGCCAGCAGCGTTCGACTAGCAAACTACAATGAGCAGTTCTTC. Translated, it gives CASSVRLANYNEQFF.